This T cell receptor beta chain was sequenced in a study of shared clonotypes between healthy human individuals. The CDR3 runs to 13 residues. Using immunoSEQ multiplex PCR, the repertoire was profiled, and TCRdb retains in-frame clones only, with some absent. The data hold nearly 1,000,000 clones, with about three quarters observed a single time. The source is a man aged 18-30 years in good health. Sequences were obtained from memory CD4+ T cells sorted from blood. Regarding subset: CD45RA-negative fraction. This chain connects TRBV21-1 to TRBJ2-7; the table assigns TRBD2, which was not confirmed against the DNA. TRBV21-1 is a recognized pseudogene. CDR3 region: CASSKEKRTEQYF. The CDR3 DNA is TGTGCCAGCAGCAAAGAGAAGCGCACCGAGCAGTACTTC.